This entry concerns a single T cell receptor (beta chain). No antigen is known for it. There are no base qualities to consult, and no much larger clone falls within one base. The time point label of this sample denotes: progressive disease on ibrutinib. For TCR beta library preparation, approximately 1.8 micrograms of genomic DNA was extracted from cryopreserved PBMCs. Longitudinal blood samples from CLL patients on ibrutinib monotherapy underwent high-throughput TCR beta sequencing. The patients took part in an open-label, single-center phase 2 trial of ibrutinib monotherapy. This record comes from a study of cytotoxic CD8 clonotypes in ibrutinib-treated CLL (dated by TCRdb to the early 2020s). Turning to the overall study: The cohort included roughly 15 treatment-naive and eleven to twelve relapsed/refractory patients; roughly 17 were IGHV unmutated. On average, each sample yielded about 250,000 productive templates and tens of thousands of productive rearrangements. Cryopreserved peripheral blood mononuclear cells were collected at three points: before therapy, at response, and at either sustained remission or disease progression. All remission and progressive disease samples were collected while patients were still receiving ibrutinib. Partial responses were observed in about 25 patients and complete responses in 2; after a median follow-up of around 68 months, remission was maintained in 15 or so patients and progression was observed in approximately twelve. Response samples were obtained after a median of 12 months of treatment, with a range of roughly 6 to 40 months. Of the 85 to 95 participants in the trial, approximately 25 had longitudinal samples available.

Based on the germline V gene, the CDR1 and CDR2 sequences are SNHLY and FYNNEI. Including the terminal cysteine and phenylalanine, the CDR3 comprises 17 residues. CDR3 DNA is the only sequence kept; it has 51 bases, read in frame from the first base. V is cut by 5 bases and J by 3 bases, and the space between the germline ends is 20 bases. Each clonotype received, on average, around 10x coverage in deep resolution sequencing performed on a MiSeq, where the target depth lay between 1 in 1 million and 1 in 200,000 T cells. TCR beta libraries were generated with the immunoSEQ hsTCRB Kit. Turning to the authors' computational methods: The data were analyzed with ImmunoSEQ Analyzer and ImmunoSEQ Data Assistant, and V, D and J gene assignments followed IMGT definitions. Clonality, with values ranging from 0 to 1, was calculated as one minus the normalized Shannon entropy of productive rearrangement frequencies. Public clonotype analysis was restricted to overrepresented clonotypes comprising at least 0.05% of each patient's repertoire. Repertoires from some twelve age-matched healthy donors in immuneACCESS were used as clonality controls. TCRdb obtained this table from immuneACCESS and retained in-frame rearrangements with V and J assigned. These tables miss some clones; where compared with another copy, unresolved V genes account for less than half of the shortfall, and the remainder is unexplained. V, J and clone size are taken as reported in that table, and D and trimming were inferred from the DNA itself. The sample table records 150,000 to 200,000 clones; roughly 84% of these occur just once. The top ten clones comprise around 3.1% of the sample.

Study-level results and caveats: Public clonotypes were rare and either shrank or stayed stable during treatment, and the rise in clonality at ibrutinib response reflected expansion of private clonotypes. Sampling times were not matched between sustained-remission and progressing patients, and lymph node repertoires were not studied. Baseline clonality was found to be higher than that of age-matched healthy donors and was strongly correlated with circulating CD8+ T-cell counts. At ibrutinib response clonality went up, during sustained remission it held steady, and at progression it dropped back toward baseline.

This receptor chain uses TRBV2 and TRBJ1-5, with TRBD1 as a weak D call on 5 bases. This sequence originates from a human donor with chronic lymphocytic leukemia. Sequencing used PBMCs, obtained at disease progression, from a patient treated with ibrutinib. CDR3 sequence: CASSPAPQGWDNQPQHF. The DNA is TGTGCCAGCAGTCCCGCCCCGCAGGGTTGGGACAATCAGCCCCAGCATTTT.